The present entry profiles one T cell receptor beta chain with its context. Its antigen is undetermined. Each CDR3 protein is one row after TCRdb ran MiXCR on the RT-PCR reads. The data contain about 780,000 distinct CDR3 sequences, about 18% of them singletons. The germline gives CDR1 SGHVS, CDR2 FQNEAQ. After removal of 1 base from V and 8 bases from J, the junction contained 11 bases not matched to a gene. This CDR3 is 17 amino acids long. The data were taken from a study of response to subunit inactivated influenza vaccine. Study results and limitations: Only a handful of new T cells, the authors suggested, are recruited with each seasonal influenza vaccination.

V is TRBV7-8 and J is TRBJ2-1; TRBD2 agrees at 10 bases. The sample consisted of PBMCs from blood, taken roughly 5 days after vaccination. This sequence originates from a man aged 50-59 years who received an inactivated influenza vaccine. The chain's CDR3 is CASSLVRLAGVGDEQFF. The CDR3 DNA reads TGTGCCAGCAGCTTAGTACGGCTAGCGGGAGTTGGAGATGAGCAGTTCTTC.